Sequencing of this T cell receptor (beta chain) was carried out in a study of regulatory T cells in long-lasting Graves disease. This clonotype was recorded at least ten times. The CDR3 runs to 14 residues. Between the trimmed V and J ends, which lost 3 bases and 0 bases, there was a span of 10 bases. CDR1 is SGDLS and CDR2 is YYNGEE in the germline V gene. Regarding time point: newly diagnosed GD, antithyroid drugs for less than 3 months. From PBMCs, RNA was extracted and then used to make the TCR library. The authors diagnosed Graves' disease using American Thyroid Association guidelines. Building the TCR beta libraries relied on iRepertoire HTBI primers, and CDR3 regions underwent Arm-PCR. Each CDR3 protein gets one entry after TCRdb re-called the multiplex PCR reads with MiXCR. The repertoire consists of 530,000 or so distinct CDR3 sequences, with roughly 13% occurring once and the leading ten covering roughly a tenth.

A further study also used this sample, focusing on T cells in Graves' hyperthyroidism and ophthalmopathy. That paper notes: Diagnoses rested on clinical symptoms, serum thyroxine and TRAb, thyroid ultrasound and orbital computed tomography. For ophthalmopathy, model prediction preceded onset by a median about 6.2 months.

The origin of this receptor is a man younger than 40 with Graves disease. The chain carries TRBV9 and TRBJ2-7; TRBD2 is a possible D gene (6 bases). Sequences were derived from peripheral blood mononuclear cells (PBMCs), sampled at new diagnosis, from a patient treated with antithyroid drugs. CDR3 loop: CASSGDLTSYEQYF. The CDR3 coding sequence is TGTGCCAGCAGCGGGGACTTGACCTCCTACGAGCAGTACTTC.